The next 8 T cell receptor beta chains were all read from a single sample in a study of shared clonotypes between healthy human individuals. The data were produced by immunoSEQ multiplex PCR, yet TCRdb's version contains in-frame clones alone and is incomplete. The sample consists of approximately 1.9 million clones, roughly 95% of them appearing once. Terminally differentiated effector memory CD45RA+ cells were left out of the naive CD8 fraction, which was CD45RO-negative and positively selected for CCR7. Sample: naive CD8+ T cells from PBMCs. The receptors derive from a man aged 18 to 29 in good health. Some clones in this sample may be carry-over from other donors' samples.

The chain carries TRBV7-3 and TRBJ2-7; D ambiguous. The germline V gene has CDR1 SGHTA and CDR2 FQGTGA. This CDR3 is 13 amino acids long. The germline V and J ends were trimmed by 1 base and 6 bases, with 10 bases remaining between them. The CDR3 loop is CASSLKIASEQYF. In DNA form, the CDR3 reads TGTGCCAGCAGCTTAAAAATCGCCAGCGAGCAGTACTTC.

V gene TRBV5-4 combines with J gene TRBJ1-2; D gene unclear. The CDR3 length is 16 residues. Trimming cost V 0 bases and J 4 bases, with 16 bases left between them. CDR1 is SGHNT, CDR2 YYREEE, per germline (reference sequence). The CDR3 DNA follows: TGTGCCAGCAGCTTGGCTGGGATGGGGAGGACCTATGGCTACACCTTC. Protein: CASSLAGMGRTYGYTF. Full variable domain (remainder filled in from reference TRBV5-4 and TRBJ1-2): ETGVTQSPTHLIKTRGQQVTLRCSSQSGHNTVSWYQQALGQGPQFIFQYYREEENGRGNFPPRFSGLQFPNYSSELNVNALELDDSALYLCASSLAGMGRTYGYTFGSGTRLTVV.

The chain carries TRBV19 and TRBJ2-4; D gene uncertain. Germline CDR1 is LNHDA and CDR2 is SQIVND (reference sequence). The CDR3 contains 13 residues. V was clipped by 3 bases and J by 7 bases, with 10 bases between them. The CDR3 DNA is TGTGCCAGTAGTATTGGGGTTGGGAACATTCAGTACTTC. This translates into CASSIGVGNIQYF.

The rearrangement uses TRBV5-4 and TRBJ2-4; D is ambiguous. The CDR3 runs 11 residues. Germline values: CDR1 SGHNT, CDR2 YYREEE (reference sequence). Trimming left V 7 bases short and J 7 bases short, with 9 bases between. In DNA, the CDR3 is TGTGCCAGCGGGTGGGGTAACATTCAGTACTTC. This gives the protein CASGWGNIQYF.

The gene calls are TRBV7-9 and TRBJ2-6; a possible D gene is TRBD2 (5 bases). Germline CDR1 is SEHNR and CDR2 is FQNEAQ (reference sequence). The CDR3 has 18 residues. V lost 5 bases and J lost 2, with 19 bases in between. CDR3 region: CASSAGRGATPGANVLTF. The DNA for the CDR3 is TGTGCCAGCAGCGCCGGTCGGGGTGCGACCCCTGGGGCCAACGTCCTGACTTTC.

About this clone: Other nucleotide sequences in the sample specify the same CDR3. The rearrangement joins TRBV19 to TRBJ1-5, with D possibly TRBD1 on 5 matching bases. The germline CDR1 and CDR2 sequences are LNHDA and SQIVND (reference sequence). This CDR3 is built from 16 residues. V dropped 1 base and J dropped 0 bases, with 10 bases sitting between them. The CDR3 DNA reads TGTGCCAGTAGTATAGCGACAGCGTATAGCAATCAGCCCCAGCATTTT. Its protein is CASSIATAYSNQPQHF.

The chain joins TRBV7-9 to TRBJ2-7; 7 bases map to TRBD2. V dropped 6 bases and J dropped 0; count of bases not matched to a gene: 8. Germline V gene lookup returns CDR1 SEHNR and CDR2 FQNEAQ (reference sequence). The CDR3 spans 15 residues. CDR3 nucleotides: TGTGCCAGCAGGGAAGGGACTACTCCCTCCTACGAGCAGTACTTC. This codes for CASREGTTPSYEQYF.

J is TRBJ2-5 and V is TRBV11-1; 7 bases match TRBD2. V lost 1 base to trimming and J lost 4 bases; unmatched junction nucleotides: 9. The CDR3 has 16 residues. Germline lookup yields CDR1 SGHAT and CDR2 FQDESV (reference sequence). CDR3 nucleotide sequence: TGTGCCAGCAGCTTAGAAGGCCTAGCGGCCCGAGAGACCCAGTACTTC. Protein: CASSLEGLAARETQYF.